This passage covers 18 T cell receptor beta chains from one sample sequenced in a study of blood T cell repertoires in COVID-19 (TCRdb year 2020). Library preparation employed the immunoSEQ multiplex PCR assay. This immuneACCESS table, as held by TCRdb, lists in-frame sequences with V and J called but not all clones. Of the missing ones, under half trace to an unresolved V gene in checked studies; the others have no known cause. Recorded for this sample are fewer than 70,000 clones; 70% to 90% of them occurred a single time. Approximately 6.9% of the sample belongs to the ten largest clones. The sequencing sample was made of peripheral blood. Every receptor here comes from a man aged 55 to 70 with active or convalescent COVID-19.

The chain has TRBV5-1 and TRBJ2-2; D is unresolved. The CDR3 runs to 14 residues. The germline V and J ends were trimmed by 0 bases and 2 bases, with 5 bases remaining between them. Germline-derived CDR1 and CDR2 are SGHRS and YFSETQ. The CDR3 bases are TGCGCCAGCAGCTTGGGTCTAAACACCGGGGAGCTGTTTTTT. Its translation: CASSLGLNTGELFF.

This clone was observed once. The chain links TRBV19 to TRBJ2-5; 9 bases are a match to TRBD2. In germline, CDR1 is LNHDA, CDR2 SQIVND (reference sequence). The CDR3 loop spans 15 amino acids. V lost 6 bases, J lost 0 bases, and 5 bases stayed unmatched. The CDR3 bases are TGTGCCAGTAGAAGGACTAGCGCCGACCAAGAGACCCAGTACTTC. Amino acid sequence: CASRRTSADQETQYF.

Regarding this clone: In the same sample, other DNA sequences code for this CDR3. This chain connects TRBV3-1 (or the pseudogene TRBV3-2) to TRBJ1-1; D is unclear. Germline CDR1 and CDR2: LGHDT and YNNKEL (reference sequence). This CDR3 has 12 amino acids. Trimming cost V 3 bases and J 5 bases, with 7 bases left between them. CDR3: CASSQERTEAFF. The CDR3 DNA reads TGTGCCAGCAGCCAGGAGAGGACTGAAGCTTTCTTT.

This sequence joins TRBV30 and TRBJ2-2, with 10 bases matching TRBD2. V was clipped by 0 bases and J by 1 base; unmatched bases: 2. The CDR3 covers 16 residues. From germline, CDR1 is GTSNPN and CDR2 SVGIG (reference sequence). This CDR3 reads CAWSVPSGRNTGELFF. In nucleotides, the CDR3 is TGTGCCTGGAGTGTCCCTAGCGGGAGGAACACCGGGGAGCTGTTTTTT.

The rearrangement joins TRBV4-3 to TRBJ2-3; 9 bases agree with TRBD2. The CDR3 sequence is 15 residues long. Germline CDR1 and CDR2: LGHNA and YSLEER. J gave up 1 base and V 4 bases, and 3 bases lay outside the gene matches. For the CDR3, the DNA is TGCGCCAGCAGCCTATTAGCGGGGGGCACAGATACGCAGTATTTT. Translating gives CASSLLAGGTDTQYF.

The chain links TRBV3-1 (or the pseudogene TRBV3-2) to TRBJ2-5; a weak D match, TRBD2 (6 bases). The CDR3 has 15 amino acids. Germline-derived CDR1 and CDR2 are LGHDT and YNNKEL (reference sequence). Trimming left V 8 bases short and J 4 bases short, with 20 bases between. CDR3 sequence (DNA): TGTGCCAGCTTCGGGTCAGGAGGGCCGCGAGAGACCCAGTACTTC. Encoded protein: CASFGSGGPRETQYF.

V and J are TRBV6-5 and TRBJ2-3; tentative D call: TRBD1 (8 bases). The V end lost 11 bases, the J end lost 1 base, and 16 bases lay between the germline ends. The CDR3 is 14 residues long. Per germline, CDR1 MNHEY and CDR2 SVGAGI. The CDR3 spells CAGREGQGTDTQYF. The CDR3 nucleotides read TGTGCCGGAAGGGAGGGACAGGGCACAGATACGCAGTATTTT.

The V gene is TRBV27, the J gene TRBJ2-2, with 10 bases matching TRBD1. Germline V gives CDR1 MNHEY, CDR2 SMNVEV (reference sequence). The CDR3 covers 15 residues. The J segment lost 5 bases and the V segment lost 4 bases, leaving 4 bases of the junction unmatched. DNA of the CDR3: TGTGCCAGCAGTTCTAGACAGGGGGCAACCGGGGAGCTGTTTTTT. Its translation: CASSSRQGATGELFF.

The V and J genes are TRBV5-6 and TRBJ2-7; D unclear. The germline gives CDR1 SGHDT, CDR2 YYEEEE. There are 15 residues in the CDR3. The germline V and J ends were trimmed by 1 base and 2 bases, with 13 bases remaining between them. Written as DNA, the CDR3 is TGTGCCAGCAGCTTGCGCACAGTCTGGGCCTACGAGCAGTACTTC. It specifies CASSLRTVWAYEQYF.

CDR3 DNA sequence: TGTGCCAGCAGCTTAATGGGGCCCAACACAGATACGCAGTATTTT. This gives the protein CASSLMGPNTDTQYF. The chain combines TRBV7-3 with TRBJ2-3, with D perhaps TRBD1 (5 bases). Trimming took 1 base from V and 2 from J, leaving 10 bases between them. Germline lookup yields CDR1 SGHTA and CDR2 FQGTGA. The CDR3 consists of 15 residues.

The chain links TRBV11-1 to TRBJ2-7, with 7 nucleotides matching TRBD1. Germline values: CDR1 SGHAT, CDR2 FQDESV (reference sequence). Trimming removed 5 bases from V and 1 base from J; junction bases left unmatched: 8. There are 15 residues in the CDR3. CDR3 coding DNA: TGTGCCAGCAGCCCTCACAGGGGCGAATCCTACGAGCAGTACTTC. As protein: CASSPHRGESYEQYF.

The chain uses TRBV6-4 and TRBJ1-2; 12 bases fit TRBD1. Germline CDR1 is MRHNA and CDR2 is SNTAGT. The V gene end was trimmed by 2 bases and the J gene end by 8 bases; junction bases not matched to a gene: 12. CDR3 length: 17 amino acids. CDR3 DNA: TGTGCCAGCAGTGACGATGGTAGGGGACAGGGGGCTCCCGGCTACACCTTC. Protein: CASSDDGRGQGAPGYTF.

The chain couples TRBV25-1 to TRBJ1-1; perhaps TRBD1 as D (6 bases). Germline loops: CDR1 MGHDK, CDR2 SYGVNS. The CDR3 is 12 residues long. Trimming shortened V by 7 bases and J by 1 base, and 7 bases separated the two germline ends. The CDR3 here is CASNRANTEAFF. In nucleotides, the CDR3 is TGTGCCAGCAACAGGGCGAACACTGAAGCTTTCTTT.

The rearrangement links TRBV5-1 to TRBJ1-2, with TRBD1 matching over 9 bases. CDR1 and CDR2 (germline): SGHRS, YFSETQ. CDR3 size: 14 residues. V was clipped by 4 bases and J by 4 bases; unmatched bases: 5. CDR3: CASSEGQGFYGYTF. The CDR3 region has the DNA TGCGCCAGCAGCGAGGGACAGGGATTCTATGGCTACACCTTC.

There are a few counts of this clone. This chain joins TRBV4-1 and TRBJ1-5; TRBD1 matches 7 bases. Germline CDR1 and CDR2: MGHRA and YSYEKL. There are 16 residues in the CDR3. V was pared by 1 base and J by 0 bases, with 3 bases of the junction left unmatched. Here the CDR3 DNA reads TGCGCCAGCAGCCAAGCGGGACAGTATAGCAATCAGCCCCAGCATTTT. Encoded protein: CASSQAGQYSNQPQHF.

The chain recombines TRBV15 with TRBJ2-7, with 11 positions matching TRBD1. Germline V CDR1 and CDR2: LNHNV, YYDKDF (reference sequence). The V segment lost 1 base and the J segment 3 bases; nucleotides outside the gene matches: 5. The CDR3 covers 16 residues. As DNA, the CDR3 is TGTGCCACCAGCAGAGGACCCGGGACAGGGGGCTACGAGCAGTACTTC. This codes for CATSRGPGTGGYEQYF.

This chain joins TRBV3-1 (or the pseudogene TRBV3-2) and TRBJ2-1; TRBD1 agrees at 7 bases. This CDR3 contains 20 residues. Losses at the gene ends were 1 base for V and 7 bases for J; bases not matched to a gene: 22. Germline V gives CDR1 LGHDT, CDR2 YNNKEL (reference sequence). CDR3 protein: CASSQGASNPLAGGRNEQFF. The DNA for the CDR3 is TGTGCCAGCAGCCAAGGGGCCTCTAATCCGTTGGCAGGGGGTCGGAATGAGCAGTTCTTC.

The V gene is TRBV5-5, the J gene TRBJ1-1, with 8 bases that match TRBD1. Germline-derived CDR1 and CDR2 are SGHKS and YYEKEE (reference sequence). The CDR3 loop spans 16 amino acids. The V and J ends lost 0 bases and 2 bases, in that order; junction bases with no gene match: 6. The CDR3 nucleotides read TGTGCCAGCAGCTTGGGCGACAGGGGCGTTAACACTGAAGCTTTCTTT. It specifies CASSLGDRGVNTEAFF.